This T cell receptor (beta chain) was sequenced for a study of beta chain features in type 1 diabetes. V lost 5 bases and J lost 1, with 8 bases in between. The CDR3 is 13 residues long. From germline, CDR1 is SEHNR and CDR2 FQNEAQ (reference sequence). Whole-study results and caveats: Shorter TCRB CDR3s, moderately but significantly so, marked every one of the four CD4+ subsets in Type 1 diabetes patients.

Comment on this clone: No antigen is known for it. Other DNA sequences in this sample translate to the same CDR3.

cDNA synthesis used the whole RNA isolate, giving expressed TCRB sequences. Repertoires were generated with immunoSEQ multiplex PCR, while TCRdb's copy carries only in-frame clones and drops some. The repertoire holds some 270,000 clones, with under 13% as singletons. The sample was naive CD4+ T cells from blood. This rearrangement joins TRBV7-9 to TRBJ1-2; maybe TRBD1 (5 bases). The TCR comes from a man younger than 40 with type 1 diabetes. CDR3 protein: CASSRDSNYGYTF. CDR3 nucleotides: TGTGCCAGCAGCCGCGACAGTAACTATGGCTACACCTTC.